The clone carrying this T cell receptor beta chain was picked up one time. As processed by the authors: Reference gene primer amplification gave estimated nucleated cell counts. Some clones are missing from TCRdb's copy, which holds only in-frame ones; the method was immunoSEQ multiplex PCR. The V and J calls and clone size come from that table; D and trimming were worked out from the DNA. The sample records around 190,000 clones, 84% being singletons. These data originate in a study of blood T cell repertoires in COVID-19. Overall study context: Sites across the United States, Italy and Spain contributed samples from acute and convalescent COVID-19. From T cells, B-cell-depleted T cells, or PBMCs came the material, which was cDNA or gDNA.

This receptor was obtained from a human donor in a cohort sampled during active COVID-19. The sample comprised peripheral blood.

In DNA, the CDR3 is TGCGCCAGCAGCCAACCTACCGGGGGACTCCGGGGAAAACTGTTTTTT. Its translation: CASSQPTGGLRGKLFF. The chain employs TRBV4-1 and TRBJ1-4; D is possibly TRBD1 (5 bases). Germline V gene data show CDR1 as MGHRA and CDR2 as YSYEKL. V was clipped by 2 bases and J by 10 bases, with 20 bases between them. This CDR3 is 16 amino acids long.